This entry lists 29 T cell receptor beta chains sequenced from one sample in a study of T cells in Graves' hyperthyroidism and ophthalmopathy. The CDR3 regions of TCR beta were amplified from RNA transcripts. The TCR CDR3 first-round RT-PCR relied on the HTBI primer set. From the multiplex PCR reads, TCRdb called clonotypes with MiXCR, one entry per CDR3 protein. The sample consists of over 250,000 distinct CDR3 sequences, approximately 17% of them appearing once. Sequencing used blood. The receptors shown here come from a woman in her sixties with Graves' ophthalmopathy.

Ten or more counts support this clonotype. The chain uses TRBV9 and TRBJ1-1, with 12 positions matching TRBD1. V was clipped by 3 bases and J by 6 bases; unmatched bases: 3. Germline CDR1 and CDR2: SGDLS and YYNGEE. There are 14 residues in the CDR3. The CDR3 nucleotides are TGTGCCAGCAGCGGAGGGACAGGGGGCTCTGAAGCTTTCTTT. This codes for CASSGGTGGSEAFF. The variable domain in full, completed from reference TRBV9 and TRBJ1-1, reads DSGVTQTPKHLITATGQRVTLRCSPRSGDLSVYWYQQSLDQGLQFLIQYYNGEERAKGNILERFSAQQFPDLHSELNLSSLELGDSALYFCASSGGTGGSEAFFGQGTRLTVV.

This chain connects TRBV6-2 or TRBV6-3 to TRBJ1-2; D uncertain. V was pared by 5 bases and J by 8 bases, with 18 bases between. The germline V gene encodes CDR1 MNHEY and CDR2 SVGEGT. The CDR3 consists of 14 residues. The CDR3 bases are TGTGCCAGCAGTATACCGCGGGGTTCGGGCGGCTACACCTTC. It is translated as CASSIPRGSGGYTF.

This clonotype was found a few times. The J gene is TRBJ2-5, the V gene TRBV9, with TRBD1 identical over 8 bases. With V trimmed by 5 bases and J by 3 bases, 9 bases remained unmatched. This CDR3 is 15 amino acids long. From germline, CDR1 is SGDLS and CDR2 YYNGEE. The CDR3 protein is CASSQDRGGEETQYF. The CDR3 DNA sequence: TGTGCCAGCAGTCAAGACAGGGGTGGGGAAGAGACCCAGTACTTC.

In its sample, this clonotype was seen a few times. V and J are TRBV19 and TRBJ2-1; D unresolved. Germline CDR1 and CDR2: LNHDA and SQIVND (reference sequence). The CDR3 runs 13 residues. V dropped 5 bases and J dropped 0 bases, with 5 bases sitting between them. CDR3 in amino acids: CASSAYSYNEQFF. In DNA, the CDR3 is TGTGCCAGTAGTGCTTACTCCTACAATGAGCAGTTCTTC.

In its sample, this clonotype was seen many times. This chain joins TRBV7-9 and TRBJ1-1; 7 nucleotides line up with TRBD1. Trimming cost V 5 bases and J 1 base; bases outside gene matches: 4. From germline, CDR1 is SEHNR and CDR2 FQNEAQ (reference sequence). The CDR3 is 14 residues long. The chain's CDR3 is CASSTQGWNTEAFF. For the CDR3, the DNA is TGTGCCAGCAGCACACAGGGGTGGAACACTGAAGCTTTCTTT.

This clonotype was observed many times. The CDR3 region has the DNA TGTGCCAGCAGCTTAGCGCTAGCGGGCCGCACAGATACGCAGTATTTT. It translates to CASSLALAGRTDTQYF. The chain combines TRBV7-2 with TRBJ2-3; 8 bases are a match to TRBD2. V was pared by 0 bases and J by 1 base, with 3 bases of the junction left unmatched. From germline, CDR1 is SGHTA and CDR2 FQGNSA. This CDR3 is 16 amino acids long.

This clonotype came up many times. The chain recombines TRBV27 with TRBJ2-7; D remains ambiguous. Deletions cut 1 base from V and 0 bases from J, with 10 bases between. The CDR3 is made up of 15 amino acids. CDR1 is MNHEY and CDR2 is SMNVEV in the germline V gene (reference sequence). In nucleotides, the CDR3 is TGTGCCAGCAGTTTATACTCCATGGGCTCCTACGAGCAGTACTTC. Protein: CASSLYSMGSYEQYF.

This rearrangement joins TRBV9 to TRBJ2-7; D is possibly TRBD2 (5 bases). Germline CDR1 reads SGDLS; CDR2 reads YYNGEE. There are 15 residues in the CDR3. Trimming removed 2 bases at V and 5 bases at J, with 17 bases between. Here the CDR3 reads CASSVAASTRDEQYF. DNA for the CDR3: TGTGCCAGCAGCGTGGCGGCTAGCACGCGCGACGAGCAGTACTTC.

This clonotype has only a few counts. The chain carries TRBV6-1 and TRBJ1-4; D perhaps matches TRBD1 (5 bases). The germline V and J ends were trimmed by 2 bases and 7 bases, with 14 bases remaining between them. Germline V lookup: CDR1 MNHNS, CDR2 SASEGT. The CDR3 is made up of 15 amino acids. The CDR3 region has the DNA TGTGCCAGCAGTGAATGGGACGGAGGACTTGAAAAACTGTTTTTT. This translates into CASSEWDGGLEKLFF.

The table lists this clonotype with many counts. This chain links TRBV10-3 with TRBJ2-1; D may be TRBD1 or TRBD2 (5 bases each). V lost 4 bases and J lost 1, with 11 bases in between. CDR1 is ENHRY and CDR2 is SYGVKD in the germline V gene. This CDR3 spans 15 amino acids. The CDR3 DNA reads TGTGCCATCAGTGGCGGCAGGGAGTCCTACAATGAGCAGTTCTTC. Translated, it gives CAISGGRESYNEQFF.

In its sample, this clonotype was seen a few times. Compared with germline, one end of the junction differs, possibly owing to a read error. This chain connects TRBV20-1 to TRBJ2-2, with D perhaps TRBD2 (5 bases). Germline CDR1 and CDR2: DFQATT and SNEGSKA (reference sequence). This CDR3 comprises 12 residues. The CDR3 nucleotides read TGCAGTGCTACCCCCCTAACCGGGGAGCTGCTTTTT. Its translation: CSATPLTGELLF.

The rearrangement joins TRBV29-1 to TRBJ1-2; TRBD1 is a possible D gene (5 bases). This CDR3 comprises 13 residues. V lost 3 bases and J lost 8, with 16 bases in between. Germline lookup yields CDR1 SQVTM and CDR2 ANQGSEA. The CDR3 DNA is TGCAGCGTTGACGGTTGGGGGGGGACCGGCTACACCTTC. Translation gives CSVDGWGGTGYTF.

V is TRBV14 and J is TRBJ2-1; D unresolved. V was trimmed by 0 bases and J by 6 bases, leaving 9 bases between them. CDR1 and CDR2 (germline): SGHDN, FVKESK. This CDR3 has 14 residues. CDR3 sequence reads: CASSQDWSINEQFF. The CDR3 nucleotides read TGTGCCAGCAGCCAAGATTGGTCCATCAATGAGCAGTTCTTC.

The chain's CDR3 is CASSQCTSLQGGGETQYF. DNA for the CDR3: TGTGCCAGCAGCCAATGTACCTCTCTTCAGGGAGGTGGAGAGACCCAGTACTTC. The genes are TRBV3-2 and TRBJ2-5; TRBD2 is taken as the D call from the table, unchecked against the DNA. TRBV3-2 is tagged as a pseudogene. CDR3 length: 18 residues.

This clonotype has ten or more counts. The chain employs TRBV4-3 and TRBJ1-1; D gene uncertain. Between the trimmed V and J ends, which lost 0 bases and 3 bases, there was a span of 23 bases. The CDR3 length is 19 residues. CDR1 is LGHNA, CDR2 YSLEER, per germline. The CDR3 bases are TGCGCCAGCAGCCAAGAAGTGGCAGCAGAAACAACCGGGTACACTGAAGCTTTCTTT. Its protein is CASSQEVAAETTGYTEAFF.

CDR3 sequence reads: CASSDRSLSNQPQHF. Here the CDR3 DNA reads TGTGCCAGTAGTGACAGGTCCCTTAGCAATCAGCCCCAGCATTTT. This rearrangement joins TRBV19 to TRBJ1-5, with D possibly TRBD1 on 6 matching bases. The CDR3 has 15 residues. The V end lost 5 bases, the J end lost 0 bases, and 11 bases lay between the germline ends. Germline V gene sequence: CDR1 LNHDA, CDR2 SQIVND (reference sequence).

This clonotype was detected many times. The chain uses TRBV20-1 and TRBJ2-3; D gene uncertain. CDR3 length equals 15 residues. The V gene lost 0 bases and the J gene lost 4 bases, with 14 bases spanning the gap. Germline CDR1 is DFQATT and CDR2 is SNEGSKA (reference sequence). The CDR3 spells CSARDARPPADTQYF. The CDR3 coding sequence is TGCAGTGCTAGAGATGCGCGGCCCCCCGCAGATACGCAGTATTTT.

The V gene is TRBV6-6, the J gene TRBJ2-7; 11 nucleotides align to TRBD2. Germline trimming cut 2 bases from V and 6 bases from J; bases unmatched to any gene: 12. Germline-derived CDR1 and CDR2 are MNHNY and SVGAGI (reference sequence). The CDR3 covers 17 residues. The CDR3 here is CASSYQLAGEAGVEQYF. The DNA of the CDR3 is TGTGCCAGCAGTTACCAACTAGCGGGGGAGGCCGGGGTCGAGCAGTACTTC.

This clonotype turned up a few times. The CDR3 DNA reads as TGTGCCAGCTCACCACAAGGACAGGAGTACGAGCAGTACTTC. Protein: CASSPQGQEYEQYF. J is TRBJ2-7 and V is TRBV18, with TRBD1 matching 7 bases. The CDR3 is 14 amino acids. J gave up 4 bases and V 1 base, and 4 bases lay outside the gene matches. Germline CDR1 KGHSH, CDR2 LQKENI.

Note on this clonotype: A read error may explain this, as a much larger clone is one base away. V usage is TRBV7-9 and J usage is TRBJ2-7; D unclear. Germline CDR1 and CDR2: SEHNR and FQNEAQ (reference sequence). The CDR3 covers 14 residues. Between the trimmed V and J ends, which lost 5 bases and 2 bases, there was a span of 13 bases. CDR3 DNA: TGTGCCAGCAGCGCTTGTGGAATTACCTACGAGCAGTACTTC. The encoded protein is CASSACGITYEQYF.

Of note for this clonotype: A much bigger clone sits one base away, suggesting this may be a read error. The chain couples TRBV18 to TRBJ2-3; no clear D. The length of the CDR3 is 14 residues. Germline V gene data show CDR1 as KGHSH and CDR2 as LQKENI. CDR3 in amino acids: CVSSDQPGTDTQYF. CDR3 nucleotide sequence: TGTGTCAGCTCAGACCAGCCTGGCACAGATACGCAGTATTTT.

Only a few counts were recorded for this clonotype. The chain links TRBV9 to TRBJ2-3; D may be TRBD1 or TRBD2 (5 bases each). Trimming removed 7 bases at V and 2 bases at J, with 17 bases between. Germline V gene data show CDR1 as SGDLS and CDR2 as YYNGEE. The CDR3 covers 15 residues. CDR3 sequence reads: CASQKWDAYTDTQYF. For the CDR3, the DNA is TGTGCCAGCCAGAAGTGGGACGCTTACACAGATACGCAGTATTTT. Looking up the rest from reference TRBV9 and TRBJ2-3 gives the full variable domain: DSGVTQTPKHLITATGQRVTLRCSPRSGDLSVYWYQQSLDQGLQFLIQYYNGEERAKGNILERFSAQQFPDLHSELNLSSLELGDSALYFCASQKWDAYTDTQYFGPGTRLTVL.

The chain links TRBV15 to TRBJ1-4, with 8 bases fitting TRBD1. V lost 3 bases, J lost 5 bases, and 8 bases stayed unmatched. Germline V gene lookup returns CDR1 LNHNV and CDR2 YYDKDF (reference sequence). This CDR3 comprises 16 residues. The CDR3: CATSSPGQVKNEKLFF. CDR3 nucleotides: TGTGCCACCAGCAGCCCGGGACAGGTGAAGAATGAAAAACTGTTTTTT.

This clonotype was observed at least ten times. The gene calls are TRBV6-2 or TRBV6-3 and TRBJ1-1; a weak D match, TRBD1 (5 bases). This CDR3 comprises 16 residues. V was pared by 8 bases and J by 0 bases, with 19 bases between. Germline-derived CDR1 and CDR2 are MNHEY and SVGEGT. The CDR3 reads CASGTVTGRLNTEAFF. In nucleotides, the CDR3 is TGTGCCAGCGGGACCGTTACCGGACGGTTGAACACTGAAGCTTTCTTT.

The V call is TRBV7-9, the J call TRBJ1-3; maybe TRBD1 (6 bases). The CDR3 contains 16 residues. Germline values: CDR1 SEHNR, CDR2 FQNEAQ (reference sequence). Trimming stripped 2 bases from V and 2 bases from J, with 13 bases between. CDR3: CASSLLGRTAGNTIYF. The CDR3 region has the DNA TGTGCCAGCAGCTTACTGGGCCGGACAGCTGGAAACACCATATATTTT.

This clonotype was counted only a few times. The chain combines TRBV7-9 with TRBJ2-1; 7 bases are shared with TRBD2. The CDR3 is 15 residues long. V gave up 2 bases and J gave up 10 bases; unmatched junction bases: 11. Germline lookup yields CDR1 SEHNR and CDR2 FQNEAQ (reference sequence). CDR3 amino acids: CASSLWASGKTEQFF. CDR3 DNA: TGTGCCAGCAGCTTATGGGCTAGCGGCAAAACAGAGCAGTTCTTC.

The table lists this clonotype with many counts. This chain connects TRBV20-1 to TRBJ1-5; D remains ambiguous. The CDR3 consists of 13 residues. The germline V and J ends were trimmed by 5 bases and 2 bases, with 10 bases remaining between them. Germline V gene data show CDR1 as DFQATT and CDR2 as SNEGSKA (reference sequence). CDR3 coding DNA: TGCAGTGCTGCAGGAGATGGCAATCAGCCCCAGCATTTT. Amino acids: CSAAGDGNQPQHF.

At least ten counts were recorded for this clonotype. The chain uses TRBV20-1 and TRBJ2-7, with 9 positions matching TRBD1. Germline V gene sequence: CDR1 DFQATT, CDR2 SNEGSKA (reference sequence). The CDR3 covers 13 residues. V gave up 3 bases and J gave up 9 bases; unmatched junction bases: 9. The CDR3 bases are TGCAGTGCTAGGTCCGGGACAGGGTCCGTGCAGTACTTC. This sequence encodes CSARSGTGSVQYF.

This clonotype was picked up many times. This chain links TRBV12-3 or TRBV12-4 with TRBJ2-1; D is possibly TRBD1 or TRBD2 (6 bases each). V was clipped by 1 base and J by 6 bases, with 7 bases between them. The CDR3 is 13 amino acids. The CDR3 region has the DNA TGTGCCAGCAGTTTAGGGGGGGCCAATGAGCAGTTCTTC. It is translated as CASSLGGANEQFF.